Below, one TCR beta chain is given with its context. This record comes from a study of shared T cell receptors in the human thymus. Method: immunoSEQ multiplex PCR; TCRdb's copy keeps in-frame clones and lacks some. The sample yields hundreds of thousands of clones, approximately 87% seen once. Germline V gene sequence: CDR1 SGDLS, CDR2 YYNGEE. Trimming cost V 0 bases and J 2 bases; bases outside gene matches: 4. The CDR3 runs 16 residues. This same sample was also part of a study on human thymus T cells. That source notes: Healthy Finnish infants undergoing corrective surgery for congenital heart defects were the donors. Thymic material originated from resections removed in the course of corrective heart surgery. Repertoires sampled from thymus and blood appeared biased in V and J gene usage. Related research has reported that thymic repertoires overlap highly among unrelated individuals.

This rearrangement joins TRBV9 to TRBJ2-3; 9 bases align to TRBD2. What was sequenced was thymocytes. The sequence was collected from a boy younger than two with a congenital heart defect. The CDR3 sequence is CASSVVASGTTDTQYF. In DNA, the CDR3 is TGTGCCAGCAGCGTAGTGGCTAGCGGGACCACAGATACGCAGTATTTT.